The 4 T cell receptor beta chains reported below all come from one sample, sequenced in a study of T cells after yellow fever vaccination. TCRdb processed the 5' RACE reads anew with MiXCR; each CDR3 protein has one entry. The data show 15,000 to 20,000 distinct CDR3 sequences, about 4.1% seen once. The material was PBMCs, either bulk or a sorted T-cell subset (CD4+, CD8+, memory, or dextramer-sorted; not recorded which), obtained 15 days after the yellow fever booster vaccination. Every receptor here comes from a man aged 25-45 years who received the YFV17D yellow fever vaccine.

The sample holds many counts of this clonotype. The chain recombines TRBV20-1 with TRBJ2-2; 12 bases agree with TRBD2. CDR1 is DFQATT, CDR2 SNEGSKA, per germline (reference sequence). V shed 6 bases, J shed 7 bases, and the junction held 6 bases outside the gene matches. The CDR3 runs 14 residues. The CDR3 region has the DNA TGCAGTGCAAGACTAGCGGGAGATCACGGGGAGCTGTTTTTT. This gives the protein CSARLAGDHGELFF.

This clonotype was seen repeatedly, ten times or more. The chain has TRBV28 and TRBJ1-5, with D uncertain. This CDR3 region has 15 residues. Per the germline V gene, CDR1 is MDHEN and CDR2 is SYDVKM. Trimming stripped 7 bases from V and 4 bases from J, with 17 bases between. In DNA form, the CDR3 reads TGTGCCAGCACTCCGGGAGGGTACCAGAATCAGCCCCAGCATTTT. Amino acids: CASTPGGYQNQPQHF.

This clonotype has a count of ten or more. The chain links TRBV15 to TRBJ2-3; TRBD1 is a possible D gene (6 bases). Germline lookup yields CDR1 LNHNV and CDR2 YYDKDF (reference sequence). The CDR3 covers 16 residues. The V and J ends lost 0 bases and 8 bases respectively, with 18 bases between them. CDR3 region: CATSRESTGRVGTQYF. For the CDR3, the DNA is TGTGCCACCAGCAGAGAGTCGACAGGCCGAGTTGGTACGCAGTATTTT. The full variable domain, rest sourced from reference TRBV15 and TRBJ2-3, is DAMVIQNPRYQVTQFGKPVTLSCSQTLNHNVMYWYQQKSSQAPKLLFHYYDKDFNNEADTPDNFQSRRPNTSFCFLDIRSPGLGDTAMYLCATSRESTGRVGTQYFGPGTRLTVL.

In this sample, this clonotype turned up many times. The rearrangement joins TRBV11-2 to TRBJ2-3; 9 bases fit TRBD2. Losses at the gene ends were 4 bases for V and 7 bases for J; bases not matched to a gene: 24. Germline V gives CDR1 SGHAT, CDR2 FQNNGV. The CDR3 has 20 residues. CDR3 in DNA: TGTGCCAGCAGCTCCGCCCGGGGCGGGAGGGACGATAAGGTCGGGAATACGCAGTATTTT. Protein sequence: CASSSARGGRDDKVGNTQYF.